This passage covers 7 T cell receptor beta chains from one sample sequenced in a study of T cell changes during pregnancy in multiple sclerosis. The data were produced by immunoSEQ multiplex PCR, yet TCRdb's version contains in-frame clones alone and is incomplete. The repertoire holds around 72,000 clones, with about nine tenths as singletons. This specimen consisted of peripheral blood, obtained in the third trimester of pregnancy. These receptor sequences come from a female donor in good health, enrolled as a control in a pregnancy study.

This chain connects TRBV4-2 to TRBJ1-1, with 10 bases matching TRBD1. The CDR3 is made up of 15 amino acids. The junction had 11 bases not matched to a gene; V was cut back by 5 bases and J by 8 bases. Germline values: CDR1 LGHNA, CDR2 YNFKEQ. The CDR3 loop reads CASSFYRDRGPEAFF. The DNA of the CDR3 is TGTGCCAGCAGCTTCTACCGGGACAGGGGCCCCGAAGCTTTCTTT.

V is TRBV7-2 and J is TRBJ1-2, with D possibly TRBD1 on 5 matching bases. Germline V CDR1 and CDR2: SGHTA, FQGNSA. The V end lost 5 bases, the J end lost 9 bases, and 13 bases lay between the germline ends. The CDR3 has 12 amino acids. The CDR3 region is CASSRAGRRYTF. The CDR3 nucleotides read TGTGCCAGCAGCCGCGCGGGGCGACGCTACACCTTC.

This chain links TRBV27 with TRBJ2-7; 9 bases map to TRBD1. This CDR3 is built from 16 residues. Germline V lookup: CDR1 MNHEY, CDR2 SMNVEV (reference sequence). The trim removed 1 base at V and 4 bases at J, leaving 8 bases unmatched. CDR3 sequence reads: CASSLYRDRVLYEQYF. The CDR3 DNA sequence: TGTGCCAGCAGTTTATACCGGGACAGGGTGTTATACGAGCAGTACTTC.

The chain uses TRBV7-9 and TRBJ2-6; TRBD2 matches at 7 bases. The CDR3 covers 16 residues. Trimming cost V 5 bases and J 2 bases; bases outside gene matches: 6. Germline V CDR1 and CDR2: SEHNR, FQNEAQ (reference sequence). Written as DNA, the CDR3 is TGTGCCAGCAGCCCCCGGGGGGAGGCTGGGGCCAACGTCCTGACTTTC. As protein: CASSPRGEAGANVLTF. Filled out from reference TRBV7-9 and TRBJ2-6, the complete variable domain reads DTGVSQNPRHKITKRGQNVTFRCDPISEHNRLYWYRQTLGQGPEFLTYFQNEAQLEKSRLLSDRFSAERPKGSFSTLEIQRTEQGDSAMYLCASSPRGEAGANVLTFGAGSRLTVL.

The chain is built from TRBV15 and TRBJ2-1; D unresolved. The CDR3 runs 15 residues. Germline lookup yields CDR1 LNHNV and CDR2 YYDKDF (reference sequence). V gave up 0 bases and J gave up 3 bases, with 9 bases separating them. CDR3: CATSRDWASYNEQFF. The CDR3 bases are TGTGCCACCAGCAGAGATTGGGCCAGCTACAATGAGCAGTTCTTC.

This clone appeared a single time. The rearrangement links TRBV5-1 to TRBJ1-6, with D unresolved. The germline CDR1 and CDR2 sequences are SGHRS and YFSETQ. V was cut by 0 bases and J by 0 bases, with 4 bases left in between. This CDR3 is 15 amino acids long. In nucleotides, the CDR3 is TGCGCCAGCAGCTTGGATAGCTCCTATAATTCACCCCTCCACTTT. Its translation is CASSLDSSYNSPLHF.

The chain employs TRBV4-1 and TRBJ1-5, with 8 positions matching TRBD1. Germline lookup yields CDR1 MGHRA and CDR2 YSYEKL. Trimming at V came to 1 base and at J to 6 bases, leaving 5 bases not matched to a gene. The CDR3 sequence is 15 residues long. CDR3 protein: CASSQVGDRGQPQHF. CDR3 nucleotides: TGCGCCAGCAGCCAAGTAGGTGACAGGGGTCAGCCCCAGCATTTT.